These 31 T cell receptor beta chains share one sample of origin, sequenced in a study of Ad26.COV2.S vaccination and SARS-CoV-2 variants. Specified treatment: roughly 19 received Ad26.COV2.S at low or high dose, single or two shots; about 5 received placebo; per-sample allocation not given. Specimens were obtained on day 63 following the first vaccine or placebo injection. TCRdb's copy holds only in-frame clones and misses some; the assay was immunoSEQ multiplex PCR. The sample lists fewer than 400,000 clones, approximately 80% occurring once. The starting material was peripheral blood, obtained in a trial of Ad26.COV2.S vaccine versus placebo. The receptors stem from a person between 18 and 65 years old who received the Ad26.COV2.S COVID-19 vaccine or a placebo.

This chain uses TRBV4-1 with TRBJ2-2; either TRBD1 or TRBD2 may supply D (5 bases each). The germline V gene encodes CDR1 MGHRA and CDR2 YSYEKL. The CDR3 is made up of 17 amino acids. V gave up 1 base and J gave up 6 bases, with 18 bases separating them. Here the CDR3 reads CASSQGFTRRGAGELFF. Here the CDR3 DNA reads TGCGCCAGCAGCCAAGGTTTCACCCGGCGAGGGGCCGGGGAGCTGTTTTTT.

The rearrangement uses TRBV19 and TRBJ2-3; 8 bases are shared with TRBD2. This CDR3 spans 15 amino acids. The germline V gene encodes CDR1 LNHDA and CDR2 SQIVND (reference sequence). The V and J ends lost 1 base and 4 bases, in that order; junction bases with no gene match: 4. CDR3 bases: TGTGCCAGTAGTATAGGTAGCGGGGTTTCAGATACGCAGTATTTT. Translating gives CASSIGSGVSDTQYF.

The chain recombines TRBV5-4 with TRBJ1-1; unclear D gene. CDR1 is SGHNT, CDR2 YYREEE, per germline (reference sequence). The V end lost 3 bases, the J end lost 0 bases, and 9 bases lay between the germline ends. This CDR3 has 14 amino acids. The CDR3 protein is CASSSAGLNTEAFF. For the CDR3, the DNA is TGTGCCAGCAGCTCCGCGGGCCTGAACACTGAAGCTTTCTTT. Complete variable domain (other parts from reference TRBV5-4 and TRBJ1-1): ETGVTQSPTHLIKTRGQQVTLRCSSQSGHNTVSWYQQALGQGPQFIFQYYREEENGRGNFPPRFSGLQFPNYSSELNVNALELDDSALYLCASSSAGLNTEAFFGQGTRLTVV.

This chain connects TRBV7-8 to TRBJ1-2; D ambiguous. Between the trimmed V and J ends, which lost 5 bases and 3 bases, there was a span of 10 bases. This CDR3 spans 13 amino acids. The V gene's germline CDR1 is SGHVS and CDR2 FQNEAQ. The CDR3 loop is CASSIQTDYGYTF. The DNA for the CDR3 is TGTGCCAGCAGCATCCAGACGGACTATGGCTACACCTTC. The full variable domain, its missing parts supplied by reference TRBV7-8 and TRBJ1-2, is GAGVSQSPRYKVAKRGQDVALRCDPISGHVSLFWYQQALGQGPEFLTYFQNEAQLDKSGLPSDRFFAERPEGSVSTLKIQRTQQEDSAVYLCASSIQTDYGYTFGSGTRLTVV.

This sequence joins TRBV4-1 and TRBJ2-3, with TRBD2 matching 9 bases. Losses at the gene ends were 5 bases for V and 4 bases for J; bases not matched to a gene: 16. From germline, CDR1 is MGHRA and CDR2 YSYEKL. The CDR3 has 18 amino acids. The CDR3 here is CASSFNSGGTRIADTQYF. The CDR3 DNA reads as TGCGCCAGCAGCTTCAACAGCGGGGGGACTAGGATAGCAGATACGCAGTATTTT.

The V gene is TRBV5-4, the J gene TRBJ2-3, with 11 bases aligning to TRBD2. V dropped 4 bases and J dropped 2; count of bases not matched to a gene: 15. The length of the CDR3 is 19 residues. Germline V CDR1 and CDR2: SGHNT, YYREEE (reference sequence). CDR3 DNA sequence: TGTGCCAGCAGCGCCTCGGGACTAGCGGTACCTTATTCCACAGATACGCAGTATTTT. Translated, it gives CASSASGLAVPYSTDTQYF. The full variable domain, in which reference TRBV5-4 and TRBJ2-3 provide the parts outside the CDR3, is ETGVTQSPTHLIKTRGQQVTLRCSSQSGHNTVSWYQQALGQGPQFIFQYYREEENGRGNFPPRFSGLQFPNYSSELNVNALELDDSALYLCASSASGLAVPYSTDTQYFGPGTRLTVL.

The rearrangement uses TRBV5-1 and TRBJ2-5; 7 bases map to TRBD1. The ends lost 0 bases at V and 5 bases at J; junction bases unmatched: 7. Germline V gives CDR1 SGHRS, CDR2 YFSETQ. The CDR3 is made up of 15 amino acids. The CDR3 nucleotides are TGCGCCAGCAGCTTGGGACAGGGTGAGCATGAGACCCAGTACTTC. Translated: CASSLGQGEHETQYF.

The V gene is TRBV5-1, the J gene TRBJ2-1; D not certain. Trimming shortened V by 0 bases and J by 5 bases, and 12 bases separated the two germline ends. CDR3 size: 15 residues. Germline values: CDR1 SGHRS, CDR2 YFSETQ. Here the CDR3 reads CASSLASVRNNEQFF. DNA of the CDR3: TGCGCCAGCAGCTTGGCGTCAGTTAGGAACAATGAGCAGTTCTTC.

The genes are TRBV11-3 and TRBJ1-3; D remains unclear. This CDR3 has 13 residues. V was pared by 2 bases and J by 4 bases, with 6 bases between. Per the germline V gene, CDR1 is SGHNT and CDR2 is YENEEA. The CDR3 bases are TGTGCCAGCAGCTTATCACCCGGAAACACCATATATTTT. Translation gives CASSLSPGNTIYF.

This clone has only one observation. The CDR3 ends on some other residue instead of the conserved phenylalanine or tryptophan, so this is likely a read error. The chain employs TRBV3-1 (or the pseudogene TRBV3-2) and TRBJ1-2; weak D call: TRBD1 (6 bases). This CDR3 contains 12 residues. The V end lost 6 bases, the J end lost 9 bases, and 14 bases lay between the germline ends. Germline V gives CDR1 LGHDT, CDR2 YNNKEL (reference sequence). CDR3 in DNA: TGTGCCAGCAGTGACCGGACAGTTCGCTACACCTTA. Translated: CASSDRTVRYTL.

This clone was counted between two and nine times. This chain joins TRBV6-5 and TRBJ1-2, with D uncertain. There are 13 residues in the CDR3. V lost 2 bases to trimming and J lost 1 base, with 5 bases between them. Looked up from germline, CDR1 is MNHEY and CDR2 is SVGAGI. This chain's CDR3 is CASSYGFNYGYTF. The CDR3 DNA sequence: TGTGCCAGCAGTTACGGGTTTAACTATGGCTACACCTTC.

This chain links TRBV19 with TRBJ1-4; 9 bases are shared with TRBD1. The CDR3 runs to 13 residues. V trimming: 6 bases; J trimming: 8 bases; junction bases outside the gene matches: 4. The germline CDR1 and CDR2 sequences are LNHDA and SQIVND (reference sequence). CDR3 in amino acids: CASRGQGEEKLFF. CDR3 DNA: TGTGCCAGTAGGGGACAGGGAGAAGAAAAACTGTTTTTT.

The V and J genes are TRBV6-5 and TRBJ1-3; D call uncertain. The CDR3 covers 13 residues. Germline loops: CDR1 MNHEY, CDR2 SVGAGI. With 0 bases removed from V and 4 bases from J, the gap between germline ends came to 4 bases. CDR3 in DNA: TGTGCCAGCAGTTACTCGAACGGAAACACCATATATTTT. Its protein product is CASSYSNGNTIYF.

The chain has TRBV5-1 and TRBJ1-6; D call uncertain. The ends were cut back, 0 bases at V and 6 bases at J, with 7 bases in the middle. The germline V gene encodes CDR1 SGHRS and CDR2 YFSETQ. The CDR3 covers 14 residues. The chain's CDR3 is CASSLGQANSPLHF. The DNA for the CDR3 is TGCGCCAGCAGCTTGGGACAAGCTAATTCACCCCTCCACTTT.

The chain carries TRBV10-3 and TRBJ1-4; no clear D. This CDR3 spans 12 amino acids. Germline assignment: CDR1 ENHRY and CDR2 SYGVKD. The V gene lost 3 bases and the J gene lost 8 bases, with 7 bases spanning the gap. CDR3 sequence: CAISDSEEKLFF. The DNA for the CDR3 is TGTGCCATCAGTGATTCGGAGGAAAAACTGTTTTTT.

The CDR3 spells CASTLKSADTQYF. CDR3 nucleotide sequence: TGTGCCAGCACCCTTAAAAGCGCAGATACGCAGTATTTT. The rearrangement uses TRBV12-3 or TRBV12-4 and TRBJ2-3; D unclear. This CDR3 is built from 13 residues. The V and J ends lost 7 bases and 4 bases respectively, with 12 bases between them.

This clone was recorded a few times. The V and J genes are TRBV18 and TRBJ1-6, with 8 bases matching TRBD1. V dropped 5 bases and J dropped 10; count of bases not matched to a gene: 7. The CDR3 runs 14 residues. Germline CDR1 reads KGHSH; CDR2 reads LQKENI. The chain's CDR3 is CASSSGQVKSPLHF. As DNA, the CDR3 is TGTGCCAGCTCATCGGGACAGGTAAAATCACCCCTCCACTTT.

This clone is a singleton in its sample. This chain uses TRBV7-9 with TRBJ2-1; D gene ambiguous. CDR3 length: 16 residues. V dropped 1 base and J dropped 7 bases, with 17 bases sitting between them. Germline V gene sequence: CDR1 SEHNR, CDR2 FQNEAQ (reference sequence). CDR3 nucleotide sequence: TGTGCCAGCAGCTTAGACGGCGGCCGCGGATTGAATGAGCAGTTCTTC. Amino acids: CASSLDGGRGLNEQFF.

The rearrangement uses TRBV7-2 and TRBJ1-3; tentatively, D is TRBD1 (5 bases). The CDR3 contains 17 residues. Per germline, CDR1 SGHTA and CDR2 FQGNSA. Trimming stripped 2 bases from V and 1 base from J, with 15 bases between. CDR3 amino acids: CASSLWGPSDSGNTIYF. The CDR3 DNA follows: TGTGCCAGCAGCTTATGGGGCCCCTCCGATTCTGGAAACACCATATATTTT.

The chain is built from TRBV11-3 and TRBJ1-2; 8 bases are a match to TRBD1. This CDR3 contains 14 residues. V lost 1 base, J lost 8 bases, and 6 bases stayed unmatched. From germline, CDR1 is SGHNT and CDR2 YENEEA. CDR3 amino acids: CASSLGTGRGGYTF. The DNA for the CDR3 is TGTGCCAGCAGCTTAGGGACAGGGCGAGGAGGCTACACCTTC.

The chain is built from TRBV5-4 and TRBJ2-6, with no clear D. This CDR3 comprises 15 residues. Trimming removed 0 bases at V and 0 bases at J, with 4 bases between. The germline V gene encodes CDR1 SGHNT and CDR2 YYREEE (reference sequence). CDR3 DNA sequence: TGTGCCAGCAGCTTGGGGGGCTCTGGGGCCAACGTCCTGACTTTC. Residues: CASSLGGSGANVLTF.

This chain joins TRBV7-2 and TRBJ1-1; 10 nucleotides match TRBD1. CDR3 length: 15 amino acids. Germline V CDR1 and CDR2: SGHTA, FQGNSA. V lost 3 bases to trimming and J lost 5 bases; unmatched junction nucleotides: 6. CDR3 in amino acids: CASSFWTGGLTEAFF. In DNA, the CDR3 is TGTGCCAGCAGCTTTTGGACAGGGGGTTTGACTGAAGCTTTCTTT.

The V and J genes are TRBV5-6 and TRBJ2-3; 8 nucleotides agree with TRBD2. CDR1 is SGHDT, CDR2 YYEEEE, per germline. The CDR3 is made up of 14 amino acids. Losses at the gene ends were 4 bases for V and 14 bases for J; bases not matched to a gene: 15. CDR3 region: CASSLSGAPPVRYF. The CDR3 nucleotides are TGTGCCAGCAGCCTTAGCGGGGCCCCCCCAGTGCGGTATTTT. Filled out from reference TRBV5-6 and TRBJ2-3, the complete variable domain reads DAGVTQSPTHLIKTRGQQVTLRCSPKSGHDTVSWYQQALGQGPQFIFQYYEEEERQRGNFPDRFSGHQFPNYSSELNVNALLLGDSALYLCASSLSGAPPVRYFGPGTRLTVL.

The chain recombines TRBV2 with TRBJ2-7, with 11 bases identical to TRBD2. The length of the CDR3 is 17 residues. V shed 4 bases, J shed 4 bases, and the junction held 12 bases outside the gene matches. Per germline, CDR1 SNHLY and CDR2 FYNNEI. CDR3 nucleotide sequence: TGTGCCAGCAGTGTGGACAGGGCCGGGACTAGCGGTTACGAGCAGTACTTC. It is translated as CASSVDRAGTSGYEQYF.

V is TRBV5-1 and J is TRBJ2-2; a weak D match, TRBD2 (6 bases). This CDR3 spans 15 amino acids. Deletions cut 4 bases from V and 0 bases from J, with 10 bases between. The V gene's germline CDR1 is SGHRS and CDR2 YFSETQ. The CDR3 sequence: CASSQTSTNTGELFF. Here the CDR3 DNA reads TGCGCCAGCAGCCAGACTAGTACGAACACCGGGGAGCTGTTTTTT.

Here the CDR3 reads CASSQGAPRGGSYNEQFF. CDR3 DNA: TGCGCCAGCAGCCAAGGTGCCCCTCGGGGCGGCTCCTACAATGAGCAGTTCTTC. J is TRBJ2-1 and V is TRBV4-1; D possibly matches TRBD1 or TRBD2 (5 bases each). This CDR3 has 18 residues. V shed 1 base and J shed 0 bases, with 16 bases lying between them. In germline, CDR1 is MGHRA, CDR2 YSYEKL.

This clone has only a few counts. The chain couples TRBV7-9 to TRBJ1-6; D gene uncertain. Germline lookup yields CDR1 SEHNR and CDR2 FQNEAQ (reference sequence). V was shortened by 1 base and J by 7 bases, with 11 bases between the two germline ends. This CDR3 region has 15 residues. CDR3 bases: TGTGCCAGCAGCTTAGGGGCAGTAACGAATTCACCCCTCCACTTT. It yields the protein CASSLGAVTNSPLHF.

The chain has TRBV9 and TRBJ1-1; weak D call: TRBD1 (6 bases). Germline V lookup: CDR1 SGDLS, CDR2 YYNGEE. CDR3 length equals 15 residues. V shed 2 bases and J shed 4 bases, with 15 bases lying between them. The CDR3: CASSVGGARSTEAFF. CDR3 bases: TGTGCCAGCAGCGTTGGGGGGGCGAGGAGCACTGAAGCTTTCTTT.

V gene TRBV5-1 combines with J gene TRBJ1-4, with 8 bases lining up with TRBD1. V lost 4 bases and J lost 3; bases outside the gene matches: 5. This CDR3 has 15 amino acids. The germline gives CDR1 SGHRS, CDR2 YFSETQ. This CDR3 is CASSPRQGPNEKLFF. CDR3 nucleotides: TGCGCCAGCAGCCCCCGACAGGGGCCTAATGAAAAACTGTTTTTT.

This chain uses TRBV14 with TRBJ2-5, with 7 bases lining up with TRBD2. The CDR3 is 15 residues long. Germline CDR1 SGHDN, CDR2 FVKESK. V gave up 4 bases and J gave up 4 bases; unmatched junction bases: 9. CDR3 amino acids: CASSRLGLGGETQYF. The CDR3 coding sequence is TGTGCCAGCAGCCGATTAGGACTAGGTGGAGAGACCCAGTACTTC.

The genes are TRBV27 and TRBJ2-2, with a weak D call TRBD1 (5 bases). This CDR3 comprises 15 residues. Germline CDR1 MNHEY, CDR2 SMNVEV (reference sequence). V lost 0 bases and J 8 bases, leaving 13 bases between the germline ends. DNA of the CDR3: TGTGCCAGCAGTTTATCGTCCAGGGATAGGGGGGAGCTGTTTTTT. Translating gives CASSLSSRDRGELFF.